Presented here are 14 T cell receptor beta chains from one specimen sequenced in a study of vaccination and CD4 T cells after COVID-19 (dated by TCRdb to 2022 to 2024). Their specific antigens are unknown. Library prep was done by PCR. Sequencing relied on an Illumina iSeq 100. At the Johns Hopkins FTIC core, DNA from the cultured CD4+ T cells underwent TCR sequencing with the Oncomine TCR Beta short-read assay. TCRdb took the public reads, trimmed them with fastp at Q25, ran MiXCR for clone calling and kept in-frame beta chains. Each CDR3 protein appears once, grouped with its most common genes and DNA. Recorded for this sample are around 10,000 distinct CDR3 sequences; around 30% of them occurred a single time. The ten top clones hold 23% of the sample. The treatment or condition label corresponds to: roughly ten-day PBMC culture with coronavirus spike peptide pools or control peptides (ViraFEST assay).

Sequencing was done on a sample of cultured CD4+ T cells from blood. These TCRs come from a human donor with COVID-19.

This clonotype was observed a few times. The J gene is TRBJ1-4, the V gene TRBV6-1, with 7 bases matching TRBD1. Looked up from germline, CDR1 is MNHNS and CDR2 is SASEGT. This CDR3 is 14 amino acids long. The V segment lost 5 bases and the J segment 5 bases; nucleotides outside the gene matches: 5. CDR3 sequence reads: CASSRDSLNEKLFF. Written as DNA, the CDR3 is TGTGCCAGCAGTAGGGACAGTCTAAATGAAAAACTGTTTTTT.

The CDR3 DNA sequence: TGTGCCAGCAGTGCCGAAAAGCAGGGGCCTGTAGGGCAGTACTTC. Residues: CASSAEKQGPVGQYF. The chain combines TRBV2 with TRBJ2-7; D may be TRBD1 (6 bases). Per germline, CDR1 SNHLY and CDR2 FYNNEI. The CDR3 consists of 15 residues. The V and J ends lost 4 bases and 9 bases respectively, with 22 bases between them.

This clonotype came up once. The chain couples TRBV7-6 to TRBJ2-5; TRBD2 is a possible D gene (6 bases). This CDR3 is built from 14 residues. The V and J ends lost 3 bases and 5 bases respectively, with 13 bases between them. Germline V lookup: CDR1 SGHVS, CDR2 FNYEAQ. The CDR3: CASSLAEGVETQYF. The CDR3 bases are TGTGCCAGCAGCTTGGCGGAGGGCGTCGAGACCCAGTACTTC.

The chain is built from TRBV6-5 and TRBJ2-7; a weak D match, TRBD2 (5 bases). Germline CDR1 MNHEY, CDR2 SVGAGI. V lost 4 bases and J 3 bases, leaving 13 bases between the germline ends. The CDR3 sequence is 14 residues long. The CDR3 spells CASSSAAESYEQYF. The CDR3 nucleotides are TGTGCCAGCAGTTCGGCAGCGGAAAGCTACGAGCAGTACTTC.

The chain is built from TRBV4-3 and TRBJ2-1; 12 bases match TRBD2. V trimming: 3 bases; J trimming: 10 bases; junction bases outside the gene matches: 7. This CDR3 is built from 15 residues. CDR1 is LGHNA and CDR2 is YSLEER in the germline V gene. DNA for the CDR3: TGCGCCAGCAGCCAGGCTAGCGGGGGGGCTGGAGAGCAGTTCTTC. Protein: CASSQASGGAGEQFF.

In this sample, this clonotype turned up a few times. The chain carries TRBV19 and TRBJ1-5; no definite D call. With 7 bases removed from V and 5 bases from J, the gap between germline ends came to 9 bases. Per the germline V gene, CDR1 is LNHDA and CDR2 is SQIVND (reference sequence). The CDR3 loop spans 12 amino acids. CDR3 protein: CASTAGYQPQHF. The DNA for the CDR3 is TGTGCCAGTACCGCGGGTTATCAGCCCCAGCATTTT.

This clonotype was seen a few times. V and J are TRBV12-3 or TRBV12-4 and TRBJ1-6; TRBD1 matches 7 bases. This CDR3 comprises 14 residues. Trimming took 6 bases from V and 5 from J; bases not matched to a gene: 4. As DNA, the CDR3 is TGTGCCAGCAGCGGGACAGCAAATAATTCACCCCTCCACTTT. The encoded protein is CASSGTANNSPLHF.

The V gene is TRBV15, the J gene TRBJ2-7; D possibly corresponds to TRBD2 (6 bases). CDR3 length equals 15 residues. V lost 5 bases, J lost 6 bases, and 20 bases lay in between. Germline loops: CDR1 LNHNV, CDR2 YYDKDF (reference sequence). The CDR3: CATSAPARGSVEQYF. Here the CDR3 DNA reads TGTGCCACCAGCGCCCCCGCCCGGGGGTCTGTCGAGCAGTACTTC.

This clonotype showed up just a few times. This chain links TRBV20-1 with TRBJ1-1; 9 bases are shared with TRBD1. Germline values: CDR1 DFQATT, CDR2 SNEGSKA (reference sequence). The CDR3 spans 17 residues. Germline trimming cut 0 bases from V and 1 base from J; bases unmatched to any gene: 9. The CDR3 loop is CSARDQGQGNRNTEAFF. The CDR3 region has the DNA TGCAGTGCTAGAGATCAGGGACAGGGTAATAGGAACACTGAAGCTTTCTTT.

This clonotype was observed a handful of times. The chain is built from TRBV6-1 and TRBJ1-1, with D uncertain. Germline CDR1 is MNHNS and CDR2 is SASEGT. V dropped 2 bases and J dropped 8 bases, with 18 bases sitting between them. This CDR3 region has 15 residues. CDR3 in amino acids: CASSETSGLSGEAFF. Written as DNA, the CDR3 is TGTGCCAGCAGTGAAACTTCCGGGCTCAGTGGGGAAGCTTTCTTT.

V usage is TRBV5-4 and J usage is TRBJ2-7; 8 bases match TRBD1. The germline gives CDR1 SGHNT, CDR2 YYREEE (reference sequence). J gave up 2 bases and V 4 bases, and 8 bases lay outside the gene matches. This CDR3 region has 15 residues. CDR3 sequence: CASSRGQGPTYEQYF. Written as DNA, the CDR3 is TGTGCCAGCAGCCGAGGACAGGGACCTACCTACGAGCAGTACTTC.

This clonotype turned up a few times. This rearrangement joins TRBV7-9 to TRBJ1-1, with 7 bases lining up with TRBD1. This CDR3 region has 13 residues. The V gene end was trimmed by 3 bases and the J gene end by 10 bases; junction bases not matched to a gene: 8. The germline CDR1 and CDR2 sequences are SEHNR and FQNEAQ (reference sequence). The CDR3 is CASSFDRVEGAFF. DNA of the CDR3: TGTGCCAGCAGCTTCGACAGGGTGGAAGGAGCTTTCTTT.

This clonotype was seen a handful of times. The chain employs TRBV6-1 and TRBJ2-5; possible D gene TRBD1, 5 bases. Trimming cost V 3 bases and J 4 bases, with 9 bases left between them. Germline CDR1 MNHNS, CDR2 SASEGT. This CDR3 is built from 13 residues. CDR3 nucleotides: TGTGCCAGCAGTGACAGGGTGAGAGAGACCCAGTACTTC. Amino acid sequence: CASSDRVRETQYF.

V gene TRBV6-1 combines with J gene TRBJ2-1; 7 bases are shared with TRBD1. The CDR3 is 15 residues long. The ends lost 5 bases at V and 4 bases at J; junction bases unmatched: 8. Germline V gene sequence: CDR1 MNHNS, CDR2 SASEGT. The CDR3 nucleotides read TGTGCCAGCAGTACAAGTCGACAGGGTTACAATGAGCAGTTCTTC. Its translation: CASSTSRQGYNEQFF.